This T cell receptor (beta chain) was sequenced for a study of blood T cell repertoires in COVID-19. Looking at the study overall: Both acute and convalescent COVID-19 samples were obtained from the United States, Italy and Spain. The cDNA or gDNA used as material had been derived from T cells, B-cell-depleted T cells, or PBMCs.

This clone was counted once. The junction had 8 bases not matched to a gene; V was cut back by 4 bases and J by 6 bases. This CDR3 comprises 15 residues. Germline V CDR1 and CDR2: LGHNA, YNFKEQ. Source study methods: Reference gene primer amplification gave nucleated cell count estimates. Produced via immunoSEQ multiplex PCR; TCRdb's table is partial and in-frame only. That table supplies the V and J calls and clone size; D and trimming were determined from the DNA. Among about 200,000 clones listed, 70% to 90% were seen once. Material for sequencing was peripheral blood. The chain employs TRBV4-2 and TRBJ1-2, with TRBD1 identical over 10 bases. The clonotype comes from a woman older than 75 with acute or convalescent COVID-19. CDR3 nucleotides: TGTGCCAGCAGCCCTCGACAGGGGGCATCTAATGGCTACACCTTC. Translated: CASSPRQGASNGYTF.